The clone carrying this T cell receptor (beta chain) was seen at least ten times. The antigen remains unidentified. The time point denotes: pre-sensitization, week 0. Indicated treatment: therapeutic diphenylcyclopropenone sensitization with weekly scalp DPC. TCRdb re-called the RACE reads through MiXCR, storing one row per CDR3 protein. The data contain some 300,000 distinct CDR3 sequences, 5% to 6.5% of them singletons. The data stem from a study of human T cells and chemical hapten exposure. Overall study findings and caveats: Large CDR3 similarity clusters arose significantly more often from expanded TCRs than from controls. It should be noted that donors had alopecia, so their immune response may differ from healthy people's.

The V gene's germline CDR1 is SGHRS and CDR2 YFSETQ. The CDR3 contains 14 residues. J was trimmed by 5 bases and V by 2 bases; bases with no gene match: 7. The specimen was whole blood, collected in connection with sensitization to the hapten diphenylcyclopropenone (DPC). The clonotype originates from a woman younger than 35 with alopecia areata. Some clones in this sample may be carry-over from other donors' samples. This chain links TRBV5-1 with TRBJ2-7, with 7 bases aligning to TRBD1. The CDR3 loop reads CASSFGTDWDEQYF. Here the CDR3 DNA reads TGCGCCAGCAGCTTTGGGACAGATTGGGACGAGCAGTACTTC.